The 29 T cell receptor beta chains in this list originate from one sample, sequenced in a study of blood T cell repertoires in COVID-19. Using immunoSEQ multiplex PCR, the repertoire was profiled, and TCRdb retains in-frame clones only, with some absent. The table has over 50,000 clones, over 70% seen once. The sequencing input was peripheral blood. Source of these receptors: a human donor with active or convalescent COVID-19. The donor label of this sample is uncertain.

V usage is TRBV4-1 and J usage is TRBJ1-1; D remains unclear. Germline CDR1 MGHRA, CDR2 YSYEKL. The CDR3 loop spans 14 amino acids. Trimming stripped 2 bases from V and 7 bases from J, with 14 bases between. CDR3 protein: CASSQPHSGVEAFF. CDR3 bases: TGCGCCAGCAGCCAACCTCATAGCGGGGTTGAAGCTTTCTTT.

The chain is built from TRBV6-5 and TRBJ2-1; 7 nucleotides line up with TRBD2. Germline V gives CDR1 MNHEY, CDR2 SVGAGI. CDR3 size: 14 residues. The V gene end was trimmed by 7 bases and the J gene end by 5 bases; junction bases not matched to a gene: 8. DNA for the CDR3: TGTGCCAGCATCGCAGCCGGGACTAACAATGAGCAGTTCTTC. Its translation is CASIAAGTNNEQFF.

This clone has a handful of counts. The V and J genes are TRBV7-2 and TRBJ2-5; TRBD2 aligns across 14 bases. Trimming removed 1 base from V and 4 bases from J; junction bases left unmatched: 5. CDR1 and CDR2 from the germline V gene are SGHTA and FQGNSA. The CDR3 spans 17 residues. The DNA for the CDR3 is TGTGCCAGCAGCTTAGGGGCGACTAGCGGGGGGGCAGAGACCCAGTACTTC. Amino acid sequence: CASSLGATSGGAETQYF.

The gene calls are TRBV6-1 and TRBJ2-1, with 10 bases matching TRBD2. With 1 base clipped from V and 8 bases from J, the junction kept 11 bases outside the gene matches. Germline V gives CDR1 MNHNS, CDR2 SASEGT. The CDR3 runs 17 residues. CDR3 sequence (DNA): TGTGCCAGCAGTGAAGTGGCTAGCGGGAGATTAGTGGATGAGCAGTTCTTC. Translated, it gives CASSEVASGRLVDEQFF.

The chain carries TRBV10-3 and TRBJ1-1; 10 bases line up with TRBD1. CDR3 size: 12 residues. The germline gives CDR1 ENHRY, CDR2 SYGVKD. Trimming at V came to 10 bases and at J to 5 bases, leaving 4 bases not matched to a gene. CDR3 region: CATTGGRTEAFF. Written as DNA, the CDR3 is TGTGCCACGACAGGGGGCAGGACTGAAGCTTTCTTT.

The CDR3 DNA is TGTGCCAGCAGCGTAGTACAGGGGGCGAGTGAGCAGTTCTTC. This sequence encodes CASSVVQGASEQFF. This chain links TRBV9 with TRBJ2-1, with 9 bases identical to TRBD1. After removal of 0 bases from V and 9 bases from J, the junction contained 4 bases not matched to a gene. The CDR3 runs to 14 residues. Germline values: CDR1 SGDLS, CDR2 YYNGEE.

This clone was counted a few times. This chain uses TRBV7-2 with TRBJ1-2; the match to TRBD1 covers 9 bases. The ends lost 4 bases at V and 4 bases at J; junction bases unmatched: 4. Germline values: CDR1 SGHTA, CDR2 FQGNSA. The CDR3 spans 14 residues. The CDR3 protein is CASSSDRGPYGYTF. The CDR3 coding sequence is TGTGCCAGCAGCTCGGACAGGGGCCCCTATGGCTACACCTTC.

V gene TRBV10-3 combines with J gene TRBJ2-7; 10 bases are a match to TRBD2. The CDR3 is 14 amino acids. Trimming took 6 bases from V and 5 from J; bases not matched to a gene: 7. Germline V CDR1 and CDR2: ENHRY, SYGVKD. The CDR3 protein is CAIRAGTSADEQYF. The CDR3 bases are TGTGCCATCAGAGCCGGGACTAGCGCAGACGAGCAGTACTTC.

The CDR3 nucleotides read TGTGCCAGTACCCCGCGAGACTATGGCTACACCTTC. Protein sequence: CASTPRDYGYTF. V gene TRBV19 combines with J gene TRBJ1-2; D ambiguous. Germline V gene lookup returns CDR1 LNHDA and CDR2 SQIVND (reference sequence). V dropped 7 bases and J dropped 3 bases, with 9 bases sitting between them. The CDR3 length is 12 residues.

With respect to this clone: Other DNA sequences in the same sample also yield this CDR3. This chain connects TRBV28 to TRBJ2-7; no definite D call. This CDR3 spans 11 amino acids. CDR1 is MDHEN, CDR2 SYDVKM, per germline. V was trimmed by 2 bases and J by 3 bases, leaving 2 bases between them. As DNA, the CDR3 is TGTGCCAGCAGTTTACGCTACGAGCAGTACTTC. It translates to CASSLRYEQYF. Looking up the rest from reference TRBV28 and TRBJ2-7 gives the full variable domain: DVKVTQSSRYLVKRTGEKVFLECVQDMDHENMFWYRQDPGLGLRLIYFSYDVKMKEKGDIPEGYSVSREKKERFSLILESASTNQTSMYLCASSLRYEQYFGPGTRLTVT.

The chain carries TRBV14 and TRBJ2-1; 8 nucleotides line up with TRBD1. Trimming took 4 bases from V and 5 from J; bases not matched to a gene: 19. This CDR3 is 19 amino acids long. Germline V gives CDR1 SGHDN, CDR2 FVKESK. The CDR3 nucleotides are TGTGCCAGCAGCCCAAGGGACAGGACGCGCCCGAGGGACGACAATGAGCAGTTCTTC. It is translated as CASSPRDRTRPRDDNEQFF.

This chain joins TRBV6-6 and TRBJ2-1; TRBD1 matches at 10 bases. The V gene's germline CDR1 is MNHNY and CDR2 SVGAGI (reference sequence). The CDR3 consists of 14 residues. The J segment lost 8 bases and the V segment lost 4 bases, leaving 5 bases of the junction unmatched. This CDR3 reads CASSFGQGGDEQFF. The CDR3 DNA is TGTGCCAGCAGTTTCGGACAGGGGGGCGATGAGCAGTTCTTC.

The CDR3 nucleotides are TGTGCCAGCAGTACCTCGGACGGGATAATAAGCAATCAGCCCCAGCATTTT. Its translation: CASSTSDGIISNQPQHF. The chain recombines TRBV27 with TRBJ1-5; no reliable D call. This CDR3 region has 17 residues. Per germline, CDR1 MNHEY and CDR2 SMNVEV (reference sequence). The V end lost 5 bases, the J end lost 1 base, and 18 bases lay between the germline ends.

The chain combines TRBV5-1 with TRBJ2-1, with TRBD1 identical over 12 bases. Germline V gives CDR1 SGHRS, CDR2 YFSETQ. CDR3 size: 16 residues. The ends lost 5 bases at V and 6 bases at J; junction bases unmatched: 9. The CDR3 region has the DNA TGCGCCAGCAGGTCTACCGGGACAGGGGGCCTCAATGAGCAGTTCTTC. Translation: CASRSTGTGGLNEQFF.

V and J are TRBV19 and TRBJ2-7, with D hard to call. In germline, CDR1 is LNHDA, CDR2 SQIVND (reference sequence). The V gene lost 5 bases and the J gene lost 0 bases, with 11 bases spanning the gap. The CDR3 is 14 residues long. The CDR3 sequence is CASSPRVHSYEQYF. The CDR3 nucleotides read TGTGCCAGTAGTCCCCGGGTACACTCCTACGAGCAGTACTTC.

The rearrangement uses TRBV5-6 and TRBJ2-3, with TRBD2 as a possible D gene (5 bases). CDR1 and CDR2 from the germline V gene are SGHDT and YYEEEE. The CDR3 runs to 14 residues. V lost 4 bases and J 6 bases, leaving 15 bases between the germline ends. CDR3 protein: CASSLTREKDTQYF. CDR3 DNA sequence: TGTGCCAGCAGCCTAACGAGGGAGAAGGATACGCAGTATTTT.

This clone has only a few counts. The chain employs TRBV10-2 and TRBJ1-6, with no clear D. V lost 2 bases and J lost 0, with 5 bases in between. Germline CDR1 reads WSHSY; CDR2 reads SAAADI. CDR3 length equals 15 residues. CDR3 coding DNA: TGCGCCAGCAGTGAGGGCAGCTCCTATAATTCACCCCTCCACTTT. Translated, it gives CASSEGSSYNSPLHF.

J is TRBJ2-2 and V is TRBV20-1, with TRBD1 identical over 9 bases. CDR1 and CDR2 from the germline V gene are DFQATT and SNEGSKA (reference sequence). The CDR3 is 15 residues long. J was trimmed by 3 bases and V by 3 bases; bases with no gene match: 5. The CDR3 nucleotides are TGCAGTGCTAGTGGACAGGGGAGGTACACCGGGGAGCTGTTTTTT. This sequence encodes CSASGQGRYTGELFF.

CDR3 residues: CASSSLRRFSEAFF. DNA for the CDR3: TGCGCCAGCAGTTCCCTCCGGAGATTCTCTGAAGCTTTCTTT. This chain connects TRBV10-2 to TRBJ1-1, with D uncertain. The CDR3 is made up of 14 amino acids. Germline lookup yields CDR1 WSHSY and CDR2 SAAADI. The V end was cut by 5 bases, the J end by 6 bases, with 16 bases between.

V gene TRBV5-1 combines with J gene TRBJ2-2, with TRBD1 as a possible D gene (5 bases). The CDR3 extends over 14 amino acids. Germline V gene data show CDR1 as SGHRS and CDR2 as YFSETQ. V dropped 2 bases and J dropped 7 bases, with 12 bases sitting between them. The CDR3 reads CASSLRGRDGELFF. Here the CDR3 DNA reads TGCGCCAGCAGCTTAAGGGGTCGAGACGGGGAGCTGTTTTTT.

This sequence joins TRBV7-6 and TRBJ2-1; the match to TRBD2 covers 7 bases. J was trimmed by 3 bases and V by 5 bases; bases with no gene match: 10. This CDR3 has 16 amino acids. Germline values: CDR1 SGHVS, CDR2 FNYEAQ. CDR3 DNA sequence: TGTGCCAGCAGCCCTAGCGGTAGGCCCGTCTACAATGAGCAGTTCTTC. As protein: CASSPSGRPVYNEQFF. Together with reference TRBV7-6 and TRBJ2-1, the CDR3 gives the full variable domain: GAGVSQSPRYKVTKRGQDVALRCDPISGHVSLYWYRQALGQGPEFLTYFNYEAQQDKSGLPNDRFSAERPEGSISTLTIQRTEQRDSAMYRCASSPSGRPVYNEQFFGPGTRLTVL.

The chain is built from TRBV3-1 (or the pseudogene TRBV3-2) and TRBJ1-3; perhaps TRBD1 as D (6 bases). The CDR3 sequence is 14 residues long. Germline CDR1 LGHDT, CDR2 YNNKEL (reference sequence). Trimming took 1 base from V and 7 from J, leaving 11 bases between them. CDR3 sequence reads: CASSQGGLRNTIYF. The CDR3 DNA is TGTGCCAGCAGCCAAGGGGGGCTTAGGAACACCATATATTTT.

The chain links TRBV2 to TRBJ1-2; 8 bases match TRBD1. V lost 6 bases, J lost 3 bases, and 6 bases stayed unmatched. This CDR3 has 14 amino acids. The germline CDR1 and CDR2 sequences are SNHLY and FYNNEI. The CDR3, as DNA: TGTGCCAGCAGAGGTTCGACAGGGGACTATGGCTACACCTTC. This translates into CASRGSTGDYGYTF. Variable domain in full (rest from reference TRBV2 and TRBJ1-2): EPEVTQTPSHQVTQMGQEVILRCVPISNHLYFYWYRQILGQKVEFLVSFYNNEISEKSEIFDDQFSVERPDGSNFTLKIRSTKLEDSAMYFCASRGSTGDYGYTFGSGTRLTVV.

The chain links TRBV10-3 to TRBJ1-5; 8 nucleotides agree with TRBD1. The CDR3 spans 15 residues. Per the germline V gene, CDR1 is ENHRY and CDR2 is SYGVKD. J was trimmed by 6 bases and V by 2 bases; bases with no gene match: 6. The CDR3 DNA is TGTGCCATCAGTGAGAGTGCAGGGGGCCTTCAGCCCCAGCATTTT. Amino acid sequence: CAISESAGGLQPQHF.

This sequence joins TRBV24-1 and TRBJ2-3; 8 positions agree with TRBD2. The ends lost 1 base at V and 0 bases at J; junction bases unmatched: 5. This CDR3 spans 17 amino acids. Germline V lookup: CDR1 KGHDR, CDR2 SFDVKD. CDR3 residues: CATSDFRASGSTDTQYF. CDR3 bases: TGTGCCACCAGTGATTTTAGGGCTAGCGGGAGCACAGATACGCAGTATTTT.

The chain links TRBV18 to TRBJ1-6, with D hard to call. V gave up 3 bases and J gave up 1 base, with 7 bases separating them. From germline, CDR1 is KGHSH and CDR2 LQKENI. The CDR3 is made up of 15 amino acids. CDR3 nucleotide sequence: TGTGCCAGCTCACCTGAGGGTTCCTATAATTCACCCCTCCACTTT. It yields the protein CASSPEGSYNSPLHF. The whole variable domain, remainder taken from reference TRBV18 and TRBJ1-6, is NAGVMQNPRHLVRRRGQEARLRCSPMKGHSHVYWYRQLPEEGLKFMVYLQKENIIDESGMPKERFSAEFPKEGPSILRIQQVVRGDSAAYFCASSPEGSYNSPLHFGNGTRLTVT.

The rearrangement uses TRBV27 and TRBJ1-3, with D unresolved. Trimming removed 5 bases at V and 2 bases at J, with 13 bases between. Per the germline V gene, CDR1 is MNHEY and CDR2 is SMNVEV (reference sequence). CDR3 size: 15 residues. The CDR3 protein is CASSNGLSTGNTIYF. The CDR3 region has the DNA TGTGCCAGCAGTAACGGTCTCTCTACTGGAAACACCATATATTTT.

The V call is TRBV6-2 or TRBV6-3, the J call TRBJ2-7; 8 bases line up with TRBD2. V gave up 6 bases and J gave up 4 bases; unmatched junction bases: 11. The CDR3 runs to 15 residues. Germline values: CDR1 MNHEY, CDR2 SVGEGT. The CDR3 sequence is CASSLTDSGGYEQYF. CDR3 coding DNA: TGTGCCAGCAGCCTCACAGACTCGGGGGGGTACGAGCAGTACTTC.

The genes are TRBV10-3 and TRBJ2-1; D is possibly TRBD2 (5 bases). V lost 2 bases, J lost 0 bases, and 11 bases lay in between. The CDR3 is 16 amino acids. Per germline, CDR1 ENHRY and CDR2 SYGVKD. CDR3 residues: CAISERSGSSYNEQFF. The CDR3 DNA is TGTGCCATCAGTGAGAGAAGCGGAAGCTCCTACAATGAGCAGTTCTTC.